This TCR beta chain was identified during a study of OX40 agonist ivuxolimab in advanced cancers. As for the study in general: Patients enrolled in dose escalation were diagnosed with hepatocellular carcinoma, melanoma, renal cell or head and neck cancer.

Some clones are missing from TCRdb's copy, which holds only in-frame ones; the method was immunoSEQ multiplex PCR. The table lists over 75,000 clones, roughly 91% of them singletons, with roughly 0.32% in the top ten. This clone has only one observation. V dropped 3 bases and J dropped 7; count of bases not matched to a gene: 15. The CDR3 has 16 residues. Germline CDR1 is SGHDT and CDR2 is YYEEEE. The chain is built from TRBV5-6 and TRBJ2-7, with 8 bases that match TRBD2. The receptor's source is an adult with an advanced solid tumor such as melanoma, head and neck, liver or kidney cancer. The sequencing here drew on CD4+ or CD8+ T cells sorted from blood, taken in a trial of the OX40 agonist ivuxolimab. CDR3 sequence: CASSSRLAHAPLEQYF. The CDR3 nucleotides are TGTGCCAGCAGCTCGCGACTAGCGCACGCCCCTCTTGAGCAGTACTTC. Drawing the rest from reference TRBV5-6 and TRBJ2-7, the complete variable domain is DAGVTQSPTHLIKTRGQQVTLRCSPKSGHDTVSWYQQALGQGPQFIFQYYEEEERQRGNFPDRFSGHQFPNYSSELNVNALLLGDSALYLCASSSRLAHAPLEQYFGPGTRLTVT.